Listed below are T cell receptor beta chains from one sample, sequenced in a study of blood T cell repertoires in COVID-19. The protocol was immunoSEQ multiplex PCR, while the TCRdb copy is restricted to in-frame clones and leaves out a portion. The repertoire holds roughly 200,000 clones, with roughly 85% as singletons. Specimen: peripheral blood. These receptors were obtained from a man between 60 and 75 years old with active or convalescent COVID-19. The CDR3 runs from the conserved cysteine through the conserved F or W.

cdr3_aa	v_call	j_call
CASSLLGTGGRYEQYF	TRBV5-1	TRBJ2-7
CASSPLQQGASYEQYF	TRBV4-2	TRBJ2-7
CASSPQGSYTF	TRBV2	TRBJ1-2
CASSQRDRYYGYTF	TRBV14	TRBJ1-2
CASSLKTSGGSTDTQYF	TRBV7-6	TRBJ2-3
CASSETGQDTEAFF	TRBV10-1	TRBJ1-1
CASSMGTMNTEAFF	TRBV5-1	TRBJ1-1
CASSFSGAQETQYF	TRBV5-1	TRBJ2-5
CASSEGLATTYEQYF	TRBV6-1	TRBJ2-7
CASSIRSDSPLHF	TRBV19	TRBJ1-6
CASSRRGGEDEKLFF	TRBV18	TRBJ1-4
CASSESRGSTDTQYF	TRBV10-1	TRBJ2-3
CATSAAGSQETQYF	TRBV24-1	TRBJ2-5
CASRDRGSDASPLHF	TRBV5-1	TRBJ1-6
CASSSEGYMNTEAFF	TRBV5-1	TRBJ1-1
CASSLRPQAYGYTF	TRBV27	TRBJ1-2
CASSPTGLAGRGGTDTQYF	TRBV19	TRBJ2-3
CASESSRGSSSGVKSYNEQFF	TRBV5-1	TRBJ2-1
CASADRDRYGYTF	TRBV19	TRBJ1-2
CANPTAPYNSPLHF	TRBV19	TRBJ1-6
CASSEGSVSTYEQYF	TRBV6-1	TRBJ2-7
CASSPDRDQPQHF	TRBV27	TRBJ1-5
CASSFSGGGYEQYF	TRBV27	TRBJ2-7
CASSTLGHSGANVLTF	TRBV11-2	TRBJ2-6
CASSPRGQGATNQPQHF	TRBV18	TRBJ1-5
CAISNNRDNQPQHF	TRBV10-3	TRBJ1-5
CASSQVSRGGNGQYF	TRBV3-1/TRBV3-2	TRBJ2-7
CASSSLRGRKETQYF	TRBV27	TRBJ2-5